Presented here are 4 T cell receptor beta chains from one specimen sequenced in a study of T-cell memory formation after mild COVID-19. One entry per CDR3 protein, called by TCRdb with MiXCR from the 5' RACE reads. This table holds some 310,000 distinct CDR3 sequences, roughly 19% found once. Sequenced input: PBMCs or a T cell subset sorted from them (not recorded which). These receptors came from a young man who had mild COVID-19 (a few samples of this study predate the infection). Cell type and time point are not known.

V usage is TRBV2 and J usage is TRBJ2-2; possibly TRBD2 for D (6 bases). The germline gives CDR1 SNHLY, CDR2 FYNNEI. Trimming took 0 bases from V and 2 from J, leaving 13 bases between them. The CDR3 covers 17 residues. In nucleotides, the CDR3 is TGTGCCAGCAGTGAAGCGCGTCTAGCGACAAACACCGGGGAGCTGTTTTTT. As protein: CASSEARLATNTGELFF.

Details on this clonotype: This sequence may be a read error, since a much larger clone differs from it by one base. The CDR3 spells CASRRGWDSTGELFF. DNA of the CDR3: TGTGCCAGCCGCCGTGGGTGGGACAGCACCGGGGAGCTGTTTTTT. The V and J genes are TRBV7-2 and TRBJ2-2; TRBD1 matches at 7 bases. Germline values: CDR1 SGHTA, CDR2 FQGNSA. CDR3 length equals 15 residues. J was trimmed by 4 bases and V by 8 bases; bases with no gene match: 10.

J is TRBJ2-7 and V is TRBV5-5; no clear D. Germline loops: CDR1 SGHKS, CDR2 YYEKEE (reference sequence). The CDR3 totals 13 residues. The V gene lost 3 bases and the J gene lost 4 bases, with 11 bases spanning the gap. Here the CDR3 DNA reads TGTGCCAGCAGCTCTCCTTCTCCTTACGAGCAGTACTTC. Its translation is CASSSPSPYEQYF.

This chain connects TRBV5-1 to TRBJ1-2; D not certain. V lost 1 base to trimming and J lost 8 bases, with 15 bases between them. The CDR3 is made up of 14 amino acids. Germline CDR1 and CDR2: SGHRS and YFSETQ. CDR3 sequence: CASSLYSEPGGYTF. CDR3 bases: TGCGCCAGCAGCTTGTATAGTGAACCAGGAGGCTACACCTTC.